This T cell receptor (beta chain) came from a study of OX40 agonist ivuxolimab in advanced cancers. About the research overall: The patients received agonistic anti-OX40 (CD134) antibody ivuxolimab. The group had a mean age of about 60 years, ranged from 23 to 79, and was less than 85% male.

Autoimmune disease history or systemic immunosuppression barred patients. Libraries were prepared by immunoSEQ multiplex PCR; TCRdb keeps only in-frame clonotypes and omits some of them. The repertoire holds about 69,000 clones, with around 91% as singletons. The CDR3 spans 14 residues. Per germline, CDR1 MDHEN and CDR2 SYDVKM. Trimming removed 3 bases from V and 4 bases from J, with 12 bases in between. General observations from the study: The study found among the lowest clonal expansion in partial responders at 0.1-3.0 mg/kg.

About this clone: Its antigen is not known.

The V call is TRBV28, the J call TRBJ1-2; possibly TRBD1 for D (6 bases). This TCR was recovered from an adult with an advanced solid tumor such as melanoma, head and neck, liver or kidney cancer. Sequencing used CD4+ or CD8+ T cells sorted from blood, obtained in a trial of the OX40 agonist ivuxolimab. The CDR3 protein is CASSLGTPGYGYTF. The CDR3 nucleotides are TGTGCCAGCAGTTTGGGGACACCCGGCTATGGCTACACCTTC.